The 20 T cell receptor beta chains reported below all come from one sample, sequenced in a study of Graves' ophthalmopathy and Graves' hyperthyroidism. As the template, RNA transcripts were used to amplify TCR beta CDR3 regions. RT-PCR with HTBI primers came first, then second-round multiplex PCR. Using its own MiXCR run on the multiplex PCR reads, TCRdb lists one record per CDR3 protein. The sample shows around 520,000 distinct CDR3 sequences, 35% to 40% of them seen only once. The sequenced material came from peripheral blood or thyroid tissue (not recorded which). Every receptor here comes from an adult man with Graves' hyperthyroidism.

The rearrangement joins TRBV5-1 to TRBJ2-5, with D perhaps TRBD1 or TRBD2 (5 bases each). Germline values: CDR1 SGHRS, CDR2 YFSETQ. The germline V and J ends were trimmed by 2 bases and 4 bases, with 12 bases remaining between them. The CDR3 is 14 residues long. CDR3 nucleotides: TGCGCCAGCAGCTTTGAGGGGCTCGCAGAGACCCAGTACTTC. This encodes CASSFEGLAETQYF.

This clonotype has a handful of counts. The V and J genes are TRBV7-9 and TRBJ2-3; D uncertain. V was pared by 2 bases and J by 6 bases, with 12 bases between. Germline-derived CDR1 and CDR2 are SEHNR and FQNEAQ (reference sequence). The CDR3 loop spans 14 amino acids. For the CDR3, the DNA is TGTGCCAGCAGCTTAAGGAGTGGACCGGATACGCAGTATTTT. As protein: CASSLRSGPDTQYF.

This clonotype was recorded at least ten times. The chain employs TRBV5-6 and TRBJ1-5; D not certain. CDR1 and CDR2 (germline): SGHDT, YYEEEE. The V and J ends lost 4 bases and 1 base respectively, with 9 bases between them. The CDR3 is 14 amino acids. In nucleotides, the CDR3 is TGTGCCAGCAGCATCGGACGGAGCAATCAGCCCCAGCATTTT. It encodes CASSIGRSNQPQHF.

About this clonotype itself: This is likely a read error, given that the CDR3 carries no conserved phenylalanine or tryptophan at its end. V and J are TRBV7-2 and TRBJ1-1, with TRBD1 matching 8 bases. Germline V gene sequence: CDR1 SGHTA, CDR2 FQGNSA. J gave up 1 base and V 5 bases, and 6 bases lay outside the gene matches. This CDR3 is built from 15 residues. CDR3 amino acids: CASSPDRVGNTEAFS. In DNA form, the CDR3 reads TGTGCCAGCAGCCCGGACAGGGTAGGGAACACTGAAGCTTTCTCT.

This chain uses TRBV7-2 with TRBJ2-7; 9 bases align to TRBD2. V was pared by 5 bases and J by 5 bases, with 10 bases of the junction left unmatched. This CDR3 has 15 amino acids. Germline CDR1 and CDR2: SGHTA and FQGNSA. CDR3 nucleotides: TGTGCCAGCAGCCTAGGACTAGCGAGGGGCGACGAGCAGTACTTC. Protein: CASSLGLARGDEQYF.

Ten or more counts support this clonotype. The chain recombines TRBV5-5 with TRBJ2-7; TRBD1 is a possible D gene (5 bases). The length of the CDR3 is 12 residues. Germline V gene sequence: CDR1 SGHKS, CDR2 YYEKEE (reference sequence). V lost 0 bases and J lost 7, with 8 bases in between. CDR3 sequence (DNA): TGTGCCAGCAGCTTGGACAGGTCGGAGCAGTACTTC. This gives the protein CASSLDRSEQYF.

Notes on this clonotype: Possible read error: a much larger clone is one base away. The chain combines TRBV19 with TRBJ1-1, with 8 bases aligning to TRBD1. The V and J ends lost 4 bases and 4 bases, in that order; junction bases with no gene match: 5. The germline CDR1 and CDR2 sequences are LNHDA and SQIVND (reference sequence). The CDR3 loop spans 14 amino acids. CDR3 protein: CASSSRGPSTEAFF. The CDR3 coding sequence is TGTGCCAGTAGTAGCAGGGGGCCGAGCACTGAAGCTTTCTTT.

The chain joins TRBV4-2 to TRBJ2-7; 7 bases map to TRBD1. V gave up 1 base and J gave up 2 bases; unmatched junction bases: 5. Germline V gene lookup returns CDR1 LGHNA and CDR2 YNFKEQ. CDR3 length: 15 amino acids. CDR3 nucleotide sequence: TGTGCCAGCAGCCAAGCTTTAGGGGGCGCCTACGAGCAGTACTTC. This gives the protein CASSQALGGAYEQYF.

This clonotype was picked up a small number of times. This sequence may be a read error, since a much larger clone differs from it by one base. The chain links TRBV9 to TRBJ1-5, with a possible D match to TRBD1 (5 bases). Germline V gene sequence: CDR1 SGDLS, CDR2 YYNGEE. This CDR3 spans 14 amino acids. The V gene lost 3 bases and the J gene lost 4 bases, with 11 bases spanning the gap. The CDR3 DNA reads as TGTGCCAGCAGCGAACGGGGGATTAATCAGCCCCAGCATTTT. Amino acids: CASSERGINQPQHF.

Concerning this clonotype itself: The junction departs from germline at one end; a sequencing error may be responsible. The CDR3 DNA is TGCAACGTTGAGACCACAGGCTACGAGCAGTACTTC. This translates into CNVETTGYEQYF. The rearrangement links TRBV29-1 to TRBJ2-7; possible D gene TRBD1, 5 bases. Germline lookup yields CDR1 SQVTM and CDR2 ANQGSEA. The CDR3 length is 12 residues.

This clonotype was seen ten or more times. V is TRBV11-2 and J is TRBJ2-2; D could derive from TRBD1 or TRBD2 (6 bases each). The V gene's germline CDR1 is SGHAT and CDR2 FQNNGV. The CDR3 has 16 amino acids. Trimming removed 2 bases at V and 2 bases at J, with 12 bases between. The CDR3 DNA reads TGTGCCAGCAGCTTAATTCGGGGGCGTAACACCGGGGAGCTGTTTTTT. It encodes CASSLIRGRNTGELFF.

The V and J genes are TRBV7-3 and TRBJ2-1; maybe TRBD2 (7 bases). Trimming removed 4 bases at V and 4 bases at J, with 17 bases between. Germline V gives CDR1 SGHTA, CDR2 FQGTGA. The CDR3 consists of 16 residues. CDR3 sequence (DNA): TGTGCCAGCAGCTCCGAAGGCGGGGGCTCGTACAATGAGCAGTTCTTC. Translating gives CASSSEGGGSYNEQFF.

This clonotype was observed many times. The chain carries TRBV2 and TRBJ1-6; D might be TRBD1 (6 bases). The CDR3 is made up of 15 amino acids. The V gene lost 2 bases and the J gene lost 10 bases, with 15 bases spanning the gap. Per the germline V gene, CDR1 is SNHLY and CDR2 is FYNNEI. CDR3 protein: CASSERGGPGSPLHF. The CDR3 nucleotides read TGTGCCAGCAGTGAAAGGGGGGGGCCGGGGTCACCCCTCCACTTT.

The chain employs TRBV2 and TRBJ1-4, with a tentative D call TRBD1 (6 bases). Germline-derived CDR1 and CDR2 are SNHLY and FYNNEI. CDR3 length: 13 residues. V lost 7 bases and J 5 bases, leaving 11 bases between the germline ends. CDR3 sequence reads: CASKNRDNEKLFF. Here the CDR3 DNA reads TGTGCCAGCAAGAACAGGGACAATGAAAAACTGTTTTTT.

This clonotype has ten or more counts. CDR3 sequence: CSASWGLNYEQYF. The CDR3, as DNA: TGCAGTGCTAGTTGGGGACTGAACTACGAGCAGTACTTC. The chain links TRBV20-1 to TRBJ2-7; D perhaps matches TRBD2 (6 bases). The germline gives CDR1 DFQATT, CDR2 SNEGSKA (reference sequence). Trimming took 3 bases from V and 3 from J, leaving 12 bases between them. CDR3 length: 13 residues.

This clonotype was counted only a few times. The CDR3 DNA follows: TGTGCCAGCGGGACTAGCGGGGTCCGGGAGACCCAGTACTTC. As protein: CASGTSGVRETQYF. The genes are TRBV11-2 and TRBJ2-5; 13 bases line up with TRBD2. Germline V gene lookup returns CDR1 SGHAT and CDR2 FQNNGV. The ends lost 8 bases at V and 5 bases at J; junction bases unmatched: 5. This CDR3 has 14 amino acids.

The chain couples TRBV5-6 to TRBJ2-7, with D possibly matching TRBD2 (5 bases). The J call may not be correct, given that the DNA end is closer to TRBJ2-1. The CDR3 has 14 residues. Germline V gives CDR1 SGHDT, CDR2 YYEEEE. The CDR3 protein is CASSLWTPATEQFF. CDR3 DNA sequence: TGTGCCAGCAGCTTGTGGACTCCCGCTACTGAGCAGTTCTTC.

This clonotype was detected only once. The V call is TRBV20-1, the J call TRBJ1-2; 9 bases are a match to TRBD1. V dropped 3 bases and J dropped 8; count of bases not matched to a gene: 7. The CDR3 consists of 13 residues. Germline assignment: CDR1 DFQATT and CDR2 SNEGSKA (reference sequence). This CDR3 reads CSARRDRVIGYTF. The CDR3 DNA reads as TGCAGTGCTAGGAGGGACAGGGTAATCGGCTACACCTTC.

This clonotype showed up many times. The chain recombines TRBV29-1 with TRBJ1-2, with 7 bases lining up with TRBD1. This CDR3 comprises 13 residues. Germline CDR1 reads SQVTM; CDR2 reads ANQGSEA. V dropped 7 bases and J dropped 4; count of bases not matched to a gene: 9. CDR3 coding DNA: TGCAGCGCCGTTAATGGGACAGTCTATGGCTACACCTTC. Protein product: CSAVNGTVYGYTF.

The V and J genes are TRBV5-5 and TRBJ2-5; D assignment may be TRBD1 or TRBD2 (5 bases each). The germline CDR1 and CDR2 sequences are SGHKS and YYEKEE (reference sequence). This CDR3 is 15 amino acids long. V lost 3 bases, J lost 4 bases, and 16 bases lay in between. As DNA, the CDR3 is TGTGCCAGCAGCTCGTCCCGGGACGGGTTAGAGACCCAGTACTTC. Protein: CASSSSRDGLETQYF.